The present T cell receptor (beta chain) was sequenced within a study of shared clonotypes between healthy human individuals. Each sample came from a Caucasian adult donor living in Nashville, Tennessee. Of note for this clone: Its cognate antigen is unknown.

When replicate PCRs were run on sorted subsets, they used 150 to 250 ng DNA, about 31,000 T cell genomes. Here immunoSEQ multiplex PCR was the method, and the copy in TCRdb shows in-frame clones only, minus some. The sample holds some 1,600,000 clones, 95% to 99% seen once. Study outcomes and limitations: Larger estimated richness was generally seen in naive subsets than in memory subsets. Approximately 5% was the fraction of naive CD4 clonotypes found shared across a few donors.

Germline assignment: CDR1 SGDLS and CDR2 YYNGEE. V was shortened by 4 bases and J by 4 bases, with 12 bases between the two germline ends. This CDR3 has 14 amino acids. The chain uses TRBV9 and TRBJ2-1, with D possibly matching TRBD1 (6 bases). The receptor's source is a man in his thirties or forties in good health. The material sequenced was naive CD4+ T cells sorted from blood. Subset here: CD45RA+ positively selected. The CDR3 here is CASSQMQGYNEQFF. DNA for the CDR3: TGTGCCAGCAGCCAAATGCAGGGGTACAATGAGCAGTTCTTC.